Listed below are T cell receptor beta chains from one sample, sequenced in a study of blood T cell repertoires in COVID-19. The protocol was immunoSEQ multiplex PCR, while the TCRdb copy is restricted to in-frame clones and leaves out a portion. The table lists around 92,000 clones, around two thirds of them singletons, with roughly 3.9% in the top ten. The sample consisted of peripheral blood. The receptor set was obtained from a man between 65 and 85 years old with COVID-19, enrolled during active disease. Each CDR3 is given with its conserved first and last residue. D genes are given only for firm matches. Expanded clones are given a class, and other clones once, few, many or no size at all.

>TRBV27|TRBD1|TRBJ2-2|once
CASSLTGVGGELFF
TGTGCCAGCAGTTTAACAGGGGTCGGCGGGGAGCTGTTTTTT
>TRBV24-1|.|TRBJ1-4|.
CATSDTRGPGEKLFF
TGTGCCACCAGTGATACACGAGGGCCCGGAGAAAAACTGTTTTTT
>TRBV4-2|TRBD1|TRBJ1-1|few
CASSPRGAGTEAFF
TGTGCCAGCAGCCCCAGGGGGGCCGGGACTGAAGCTTTCTTT
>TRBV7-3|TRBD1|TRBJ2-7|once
CASSTGTGGREQYF
TGTGCCAGCAGCACGGGGACAGGGGGGCGCGAGCAGTACTTC
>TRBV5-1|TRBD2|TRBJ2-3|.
CASSRDRRLAGGTDTQYF
TGCGCCAGCAGCAGGGACCGCAGACTAGCGGGGGGCACAGATACGCAGTATTTT
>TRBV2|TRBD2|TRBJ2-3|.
CACKQTSGGADTQYF
TGTGCCTGCAAACAGACTAGCGGGGGGGCAGATACGCAGTATTTT
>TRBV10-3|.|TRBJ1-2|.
CATRQDNYGYTF
TGTGCCACCCGACAGGATAACTATGGCTACACCTTC
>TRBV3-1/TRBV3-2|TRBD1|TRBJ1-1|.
CASSQDIRTGGSGAFF
TGTGCCAGCAGCCAAGATATCAGGACAGGGGGCTCTGGAGCTTTCTTT
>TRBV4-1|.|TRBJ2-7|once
CASSQDSGGSYEQYF
TGCGCCAGCAGCCAAGATAGCGGAGGCTCCTACGAGCAGTACTTC
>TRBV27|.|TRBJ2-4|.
CASRAGLAKNIQYF
TGTGCCAGCAGGGCGGGTCTAGCCAAAAACATTCAGTACTTC
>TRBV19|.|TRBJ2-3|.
CASSIALPDTQYF
TGTGCCAGTAGTATAGCCCTCCCAGATACGCAGTATTTT
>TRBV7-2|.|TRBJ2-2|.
CASSSRQTGELFF
TGTGCCAGCAGCTCAAGACAGACCGGGGAGCTGTTTTTT
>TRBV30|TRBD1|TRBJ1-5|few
CAWKGQGGQPQHF
TGTGCCTGGAAGGGACAGGGAGGCCAGCCCCAGCATTTT
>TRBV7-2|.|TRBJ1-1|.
CASSLRGLNTEAFF
TGTGCCAGCAGCTTACGGGGGTTGAACACTGAAGCTTTCTTT
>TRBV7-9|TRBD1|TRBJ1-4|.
CASSQGGANEKLFF
TGTGCCAGCAGCCAAGGGGGCGCGAATGAAAAACTGTTTTTT
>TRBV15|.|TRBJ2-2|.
CATSRQDRNTGELFF
TGTGCCACCAGCAGACAGGACAGGAACACCGGGGAGCTGTTTTTT
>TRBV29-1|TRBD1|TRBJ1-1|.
CSAEDRVNTEAFF
TGCAGCGCCGAGGACAGGGTGAACACTGAAGCTTTCTTT
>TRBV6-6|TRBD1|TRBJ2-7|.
CASSRDSLYEQYF
TGTGCCAGCAGCCGGGACAGTCTTTACGAGCAGTACTTC
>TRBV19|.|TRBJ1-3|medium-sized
CASTPASSGNTIYF
TGTGCCAGTACCCCCGCGAGCTCTGGAAACACCATATATTTT
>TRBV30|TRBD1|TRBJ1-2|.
CAWGPASDRAYGYTF
TGTGCCTGGGGCCCCGCCTCAGACAGGGCCTATGGCTACACCTTC
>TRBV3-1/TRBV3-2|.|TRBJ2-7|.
CASSHSDYEQYF
TGTGCCAGCAGCCATAGTGATTACGAGCAGTACTTC
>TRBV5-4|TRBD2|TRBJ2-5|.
CASSFSPGGTETQYF
TGTGCCAGCAGCTTCTCTCCGGGGGGAACAGAGACCCAGTACTTC